This T cell receptor (beta chain) comes out of a study of cytomegalovirus exposure and HLA in healthy donors. Study results and limitations: TCR beta V- and J-gene trimming was later associated with a missense DCLRE1C variant.

This clone was counted only a few times. Its antigen is still unknown. It was with 60 Vbeta and 13 Jbeta primers that the PCR ran. Profiled with immunoSEQ multiplex PCR; TCRdb holds only in-frame clones, not every one. The profile shows 100,000 to 150,000 clones, about 84% of them singletons. Germline lookup yields CDR1 WSHSY and CDR2 SAAADI. CDR3 length: 17 residues. V was pared by 8 bases and J by 1 base, with 15 bases of the junction left unmatched. This sequence was found in a man younger than 30 in good health and CMV-seropositive. Sample: PBMCs. The chain joins TRBV10-2 to TRBJ2-5, with TRBD2 identical over 8 bases. In nucleotides, the CDR3 is TGCGCCAGCGGCAAAGAGGGGCTAGCGGGCCTCCAAGAGACCCAGTACTTC. It translates to CASGKEGLAGLQETQYF.